A selection of T cell receptor beta chains follows, all from one sample in a study of T cell repertoires in cytomegalovirus infection. Their antigens remain unidentified. TCRdb redid the calling of the reads with MiXCR, one entry per CDR3 protein. The repertoire has 200,000 to 250,000 distinct CDR3 sequences, around two fifths of them found once; the top ten carry around 64%. The sequencing used CD8+ T cells from cultured PBMCs, collected from culture after CMV antigen stimulation. These receptors all come from a human donor in good health (CMV status not recorded). Some clones in this sample may be carry-over from other donors' samples. The conserved cysteine and the conserved F or W are not part of the CDR3 here. The D gene is left open where the match is weak.

cdr3_aa	j_call	v_call	d_call
ASSNPGQNIQY	TRBJ2-4	TRBV19	-
ASSQQGVGYGYT	TRBJ1-2	TRBV4-1	TRBD1
ASSLARGGGDYGYT	TRBJ1-2	TRBV7-8	TRBD1
ASSVTENTEAF	TRBJ1-1	TRBV7-6	-
ATSREGSAGDTDTQY	TRBJ2-3	TRBV15	TRBD2
ASSSGLGDSYGYT	TRBJ1-2	TRBV27	-
ASSPGTGNGYT	TRBJ1-2	TRBV7-3	TRBD1
ATNRREQSTDTQY	TRBJ2-3	TRBV6-1	-
ASSLAPGQGGEKLF	TRBJ1-4	TRBV27	TRBD1
ASSYTGWGKQNPTPHNEQF	TRBJ2-1	TRBV7-9	-
ASSVELGLGEQY	TRBJ2-7	TRBV9	-
ASLPAGEYNEQF	TRBJ2-1	TRBV27	TRBD2
ASSLRRQGQLDRTNEKLF	TRBJ1-4	TRBV7-2	TRBD1
ASPPRDTQY	TRBJ2-3	TRBV2	-
ASSSAETSGRYNEQF	TRBJ2-1	TRBV7-9	TRBD2
ASSTGGRSNQPQH	TRBJ1-5	TRBV6-5	-
SARNRDVYEQY	TRBJ2-7	TRBV20-1	-
ASSYRDRDNEQF	TRBJ2-1	TRBV4-1	TRBD1
ASSFVQGDNSPLH	TRBJ1-6	TRBV6-2/TRBV6-3	-
ASSLNPTDMEEKLF	TRBJ1-4	TRBV27	-
SATPGRAYEQY	TRBJ2-7	TRBV20-1	-
ASSISQEGQYNEQF	TRBJ2-1	TRBV6-5	-
SARGQGGQPQH	TRBJ1-5	TRBV29-1	TRBD1
ASSSGTGESEAF	TRBJ1-1	TRBV7-3	TRBD1
ASSGLAGDNEQF	TRBJ2-1	TRBV6-5	TRBD2
ASSSNQGLPSYNEQF	TRBJ2-1	TRBV7-8	-
ASSSPPYYNEQF	TRBJ2-1	TRBV7-6	-
ASLGLAEETQY	TRBJ2-5	TRBV7-9	TRBD2
ASSLEDTLTGELF	TRBJ2-2	TRBV28	-
ASSLAQYQGETRY	TRBJ2-5	TRBV7-2	-
ASSPSTTLYQETQY	TRBJ2-5	TRBV7-9	-
ASSGSWFNEQF	TRBJ2-1	TRBV11-1	-
ASSLASGQETQY	TRBJ2-5	TRBV13	TRBD2